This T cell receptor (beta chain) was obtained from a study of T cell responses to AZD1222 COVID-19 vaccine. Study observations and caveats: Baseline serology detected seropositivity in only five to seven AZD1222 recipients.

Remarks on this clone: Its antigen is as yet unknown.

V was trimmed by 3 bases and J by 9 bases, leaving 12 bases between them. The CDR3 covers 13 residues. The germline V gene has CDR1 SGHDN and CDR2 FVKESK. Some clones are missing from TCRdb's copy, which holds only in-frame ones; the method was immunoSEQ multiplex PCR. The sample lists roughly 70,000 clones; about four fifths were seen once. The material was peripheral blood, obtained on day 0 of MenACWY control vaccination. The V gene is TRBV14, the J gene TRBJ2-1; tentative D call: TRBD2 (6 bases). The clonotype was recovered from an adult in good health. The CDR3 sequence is CASSQVRGSEQFF. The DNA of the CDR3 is TGTGCCAGCAGCCAGGTCCGGGGGAGTGAGCAGTTCTTC.